This TCR beta chain was observed in a study of T-cell reconstitution after alpha-beta-depleted transplantation in children. General study results and limits: Newly generated T cells supplied most T-cell counts and diversity one year post-transplant.

The TCRbeta library was prepared with unique molecular identifiers. Using its own MiXCR run on the PCR reads, TCRdb lists one record per CDR3 protein. The sample has 700,000 or so distinct CDR3 sequences, over 10% seen once. This clonotype was recorded at least ten times. The antigen is not known. CDR3 length: 13 amino acids. The junction had 4 bases not matched to a gene; V was cut back by 7 bases and J by 6 bases. The TCR was taken from a girl aged 2 to 9 with congenital amegakaryocytic thrombocytopenia, due to receive a stem cell transplant. The chain couples TRBV12-3 or TRBV12-4 to TRBJ2-1, with 9 bases identical to TRBD2. This specimen consisted of PBMCs, obtained before TCRalphabeta/CD19-depleted stem cell transplant. The CDR3 region is CASKAGGVNEQFF. The DNA for the CDR3 is TGTGCCAGCAAGGCGGGAGGGGTCAATGAGCAGTTCTTC.